A selection of T cell receptor beta chains follows, all from one sample in a study of T cell responses to AZD1222 COVID-19 vaccine. This table comes from immunoSEQ multiplex PCR, and its TCRdb copy is limited to in-frame clones, with some not included. This sample has over 150,000 clones; around nine tenths occur once, and the top ten carry less than 3%. The starting material was peripheral blood, obtained on day 0 of AZD1222 vaccination. These TCRs come from an adult in good health. The CDR3 runs from the conserved cysteine through the conserved F or W. D genes are given only for firm matches. Part of the rows lack a size; the others show once, few, many or a class for expanded clones.

clone size: once
V gene: TRBV7-3
D gene: -
CDR3 length: 14
J gene: TRBJ2-5
CDR3 DNA: TGTGCCAGCAGCCCCGGAAGCAGGGAAGAGACCCAGTACTTC
CDR3 protein: CASSPGSREETQYF

clone size: once
V gene: TRBV7-8
D gene: -
CDR3 length: 16
J gene: TRBJ2-1
CDR3 DNA: TGTGCCAGCAGCTTAGTGGGGGTACAGGCCTACAATGAGCAGTTCTTC
CDR3 protein: CASSLVGVQAYNEQFF

clone size: -
V gene: TRBV10-3
D gene: TRBD1
CDR3 length: 14
J gene: TRBJ2-7
CDR3 DNA: TGTGCCATCAGCGGGGACAGGGATAACTACGAGCAGTACTTC
CDR3 protein: CAISGDRDNYEQYF

clone size: -
V gene: TRBV2
D gene: -
CDR3 length: 10
J gene: TRBJ1-2
CDR3 DNA: TGTGGGGTTGGTAACTATGGCTACACCTTC
CDR3 protein: CGVGNYGYTF

clone size: -
V gene: TRBV7-6
D gene: TRBD1
CDR3 length: 16
J gene: TRBJ1-4
CDR3 DNA: TGTGCCAGCAGCTCCCTGATGACAGGGACTGATGAAAAACTGTTTTTT
CDR3 protein: CASSSLMTGTDEKLFF

clone size: -
V gene: TRBV5-6
D gene: -
CDR3 length: 15
J gene: TRBJ2-5
CDR3 DNA: TGTGCCAGCAGCTTGTCGGGCAGGGTCCAAGAGACCCAGTACTTC
CDR3 protein: CASSLSGRVQETQYF

clone size: -
V gene: TRBV27
D gene: -
CDR3 length: 16
J gene: TRBJ2-5
CDR3 DNA: TGTGCCAGCAGTTTATCGTGGAGGGGTCACCAAGAGACCCAGTACTTC
CDR3 protein: CASSLSWRGHQETQYF

clone size: -
V gene: TRBV2
D gene: TRBD1
CDR3 length: 14
J gene: TRBJ1-2
CDR3 DNA: TGTGCCAGCAGTGAAGGGACAGGGACCTATGGCTACACCTTC
CDR3 protein: CASSEGTGTYGYTF

clone size: -
V gene: TRBV29-1
D gene: TRBD1
CDR3 length: 13
J gene: TRBJ2-3
CDR3 DNA: TGCAGCGTGGGACAGGGGCGAACAGATACGCAGTATTTT
CDR3 protein: CSVGQGRTDTQYF

clone size: once
V gene: TRBV15
D gene: -
CDR3 length: 14
J gene: TRBJ1-5
CDR3 DNA: TGTGCCACCAGCAGAGATCTGGTCAATCAGCCCCAGCATTTT
CDR3 protein: CATSRDLVNQPQHF

clone size: -
V gene: TRBV29-1
D gene: TRBD1
CDR3 length: 13
J gene: TRBJ1-2
CDR3 DNA: TGCAGCGTGGGACAGGGGACGGTGGACGGCTACACCTTC
CDR3 protein: CSVGQGTVDGYTF

clone size: once
V gene: TRBV5-1
D gene: TRBD1
CDR3 length: 15
J gene: TRBJ2-7
CDR3 DNA: TGCGCCAGCAGCTGGGGGCCAGGGACAGGTCCCGAGCAGTACTTC
CDR3 protein: CASSWGPGTGPEQYF

clone size: -
V gene: TRBV27
D gene: -
CDR3 length: 13
J gene: TRBJ2-2
CDR3 DNA: TGTGCCAGCAGTCCCCGGGGGCCCGGGGAGCTGTTTTTT
CDR3 protein: CASSPRGPGELFF

clone size: -
V gene: TRBV3-1/TRBV3-2
D gene: -
CDR3 length: 13
J gene: TRBJ1-2
CDR3 DNA: TGTGCCAGCAGCCCGGACACTAACTATGGCTACACCTTC
CDR3 protein: CASSPDTNYGYTF

clone size: -
V gene: TRBV6-2/TRBV6-3
D gene: -
CDR3 length: 14
J gene: TRBJ1-1
CDR3 DNA: TGTGCCAGCAGTTACTTAGGGGCGCGCACTGAAGCTTTCTTT
CDR3 protein: CASSYLGARTEAFF

clone size: few
V gene: TRBV7-2
D gene: -
CDR3 length: 14
J gene: TRBJ2-2
CDR3 DNA: TGTGCCAGCAGCTTAGCGCCCGGCACCGGGGAGCTGTTTTTT
CDR3 protein: CASSLAPGTGELFF

clone size: -
V gene: TRBV27
D gene: -
CDR3 length: 16
J gene: TRBJ2-3
CDR3 DNA: TGTGCCAGCAGAACGGAAGACTCAGGGCCGACAGATACGCAGTATTTT
CDR3 protein: CASRTEDSGPTDTQYF

clone size: -
V gene: TRBV30
D gene: -
CDR3 length: 12
J gene: TRBJ1-4
CDR3 DNA: TGTGCCTGGAACTCCGCTAATGAAAAACTGTTTTTT
CDR3 protein: CAWNSANEKLFF

clone size: -
V gene: TRBV21-1
D gene: -
CDR3 length: 16
J gene: TRBJ2-7
CDR3 DNA: TGTGCCAGCAGCAATTGGGGGGGGCGCAGTTCCTACGAGCAGTACTTC
CDR3 protein: CASSNWGGRSSYEQYF

clone size: -
V gene: TRBV19
D gene: -
CDR3 length: 12
J gene: TRBJ1-4
CDR3 DNA: TGTGCCACCGGGGCGTGGTCAGAAAAACTGTTTTTT
CDR3 protein: CATGAWSEKLFF

clone size: -
V gene: TRBV5-1
D gene: -
CDR3 length: 17
J gene: TRBJ1-2
CDR3 DNA: TGCGCCAGCAGTCCATTCGGGGCCGAAAGTAGGAGTTATGGCTACACCTTC
CDR3 protein: CASSPFGAESRSYGYTF

clone size: -
V gene: TRBV19
D gene: TRBD1
CDR3 length: 16
J gene: TRBJ1-2
CDR3 DNA: TGTGCCAGTAGTACACAGGGGGCCCTCGTGTATGATGGCTACACCTTC
CDR3 protein: CASSTQGALVYDGYTF

clone size: -
V gene: TRBV7-2
D gene: -
CDR3 length: 15
J gene: TRBJ2-1
CDR3 DNA: TGTGCCAGCAGCTTAGACAGGAGCTCCTACAATGAGCAGTTCTTC
CDR3 protein: CASSLDRSSYNEQFF

clone size: -
V gene: TRBV6-5
D gene: -
CDR3 length: 16
J gene: TRBJ2-7
CDR3 DNA: TGTGCCAGCAGTTACTCGCGGTTGAGGGTAACTTACGAGCAGTACTTC
CDR3 protein: CASSYSRLRVTYEQYF

clone size: -
V gene: TRBV2
D gene: TRBD1
CDR3 length: 14
J gene: TRBJ1-4
CDR3 DNA: TGTGCCAGCAGAGCCGACAGGGGGCAGGAAAAACTGTTTTTT
CDR3 protein: CASRADRGQEKLFF

clone size: -
V gene: TRBV10-3
D gene: TRBD1
CDR3 length: 14
J gene: TRBJ1-1
CDR3 DNA: TGTGCCATCAGTGACGGGGACAGGGGGCCTGAAGCTTTCTTT
CDR3 protein: CAISDGDRGPEAFF

clone size: -
V gene: TRBV6-5
D gene: TRBD2
CDR3 length: 15
J gene: TRBJ2-1
CDR3 DNA: TGTGCCAGCAGTTACGGGACTAGCGGGGTTTATGAGCAGTTCTTC
CDR3 protein: CASSYGTSGVYEQFF

clone size: -
V gene: TRBV9
D gene: -
CDR3 length: 16
J gene: TRBJ1-2
CDR3 DNA: TGTGCCAGCAGCGCGGGGGGGGCGCGGTATAACTATGGCTACACCTTC
CDR3 protein: CASSAGGARYNYGYTF

clone size: -
V gene: TRBV29-1
D gene: TRBD1
CDR3 length: 13
J gene: TRBJ1-2
CDR3 DNA: TGCAGCGTCTCCCCCCAGGGGGCAAATGGCTACACCTTC
CDR3 protein: CSVSPQGANGYTF